The TCR beta chain under discussion was sequenced for a study of cytomegalovirus exposure and HLA in healthy donors. Overall study results and limits: Sequence variants that were highly shared formed a cluster that was likely a sequencing artifact.

Details on this clone: Antigen unknown.

The study ran its PCR with 60 Vbeta and 13 Jbeta primers. The method was immunoSEQ multiplex PCR; TCRdb's version includes in-frame clones alone and lacks a portion of them. This table holds 150,000 to 200,000 clones, 60% to 85% found once. The sequenced sample consisted of PBMCs. The TCR was taken from a middle-aged woman in good health and CMV-seronegative.

The CDR3 is CASSQGPGAFF. The CDR3 DNA reads as TGTGCCAGCAGCCAGGGCCCAGGGGCTTTCTTT. The rearrangement uses TRBV5-5 and TRBJ1-1; TRBD1 is a possible D gene (5 bases). Germline-derived CDR1 and CDR2 are SGHKS and YYEKEE (reference sequence). The CDR3 is 11 residues long. V was clipped by 4 bases and J by 11 bases, with 12 bases between them.